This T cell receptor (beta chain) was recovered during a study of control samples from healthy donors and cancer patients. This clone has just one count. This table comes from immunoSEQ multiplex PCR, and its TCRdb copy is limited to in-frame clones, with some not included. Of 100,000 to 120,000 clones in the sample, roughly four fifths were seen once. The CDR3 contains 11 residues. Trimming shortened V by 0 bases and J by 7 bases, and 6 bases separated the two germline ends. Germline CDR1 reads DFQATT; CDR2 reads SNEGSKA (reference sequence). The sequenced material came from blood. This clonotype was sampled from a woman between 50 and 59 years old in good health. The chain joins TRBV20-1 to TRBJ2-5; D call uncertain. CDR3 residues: CSARDHSTQYF. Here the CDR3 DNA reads TGCAGTGCTAGAGATCATTCGACCCAGTACTTC.